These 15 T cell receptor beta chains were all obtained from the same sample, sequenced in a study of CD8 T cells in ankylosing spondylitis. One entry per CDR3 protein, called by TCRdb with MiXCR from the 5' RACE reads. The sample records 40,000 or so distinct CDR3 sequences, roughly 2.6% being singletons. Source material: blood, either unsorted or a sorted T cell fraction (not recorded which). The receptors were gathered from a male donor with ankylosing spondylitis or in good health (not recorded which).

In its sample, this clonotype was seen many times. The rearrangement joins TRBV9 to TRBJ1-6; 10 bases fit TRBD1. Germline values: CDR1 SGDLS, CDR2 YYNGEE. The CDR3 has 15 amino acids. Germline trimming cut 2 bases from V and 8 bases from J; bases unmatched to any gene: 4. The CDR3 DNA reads TGTGCCAGCAGCGTGGGGACAGGGGTAGATTCACCCCTCCACTTT. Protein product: CASSVGTGVDSPLHF.

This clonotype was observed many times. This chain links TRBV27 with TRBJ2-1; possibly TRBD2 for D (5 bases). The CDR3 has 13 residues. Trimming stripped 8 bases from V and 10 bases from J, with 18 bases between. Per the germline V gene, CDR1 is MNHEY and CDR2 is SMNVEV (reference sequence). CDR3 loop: CASAPGMRFEQFF. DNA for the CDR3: TGTGCCAGCGCACCGGGGATGCGCTTCGAGCAGTTCTTC.

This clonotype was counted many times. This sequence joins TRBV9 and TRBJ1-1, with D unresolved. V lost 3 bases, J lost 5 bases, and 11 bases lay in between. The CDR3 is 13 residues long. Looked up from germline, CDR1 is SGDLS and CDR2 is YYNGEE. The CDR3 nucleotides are TGTGCCAGCAGCGCCATCGGTGGAACTGAAGCTTTCTTT. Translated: CASSAIGGTEAFF.

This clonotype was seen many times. The CDR3 bases are TGTGCCAGCAGCGTAGTAGGGACGGCCGACCACGAGCAGTACTTC. This translates into CASSVVGTADHEQYF. The rearrangement links TRBV9 to TRBJ2-7; either TRBD1 or TRBD2 may fit D (5 bases each). The CDR3 is 15 residues long. Trimming removed 0 bases from V and 5 bases from J, with 15 bases in between. Germline CDR1 and CDR2: SGDLS and YYNGEE.

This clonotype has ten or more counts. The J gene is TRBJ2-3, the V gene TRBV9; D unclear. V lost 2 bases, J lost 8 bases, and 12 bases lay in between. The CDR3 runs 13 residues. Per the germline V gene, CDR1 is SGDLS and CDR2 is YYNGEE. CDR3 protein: CASSVDAWGTQYF. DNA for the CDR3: TGTGCCAGCAGCGTGGACGCTTGGGGTACGCAGTATTTT.

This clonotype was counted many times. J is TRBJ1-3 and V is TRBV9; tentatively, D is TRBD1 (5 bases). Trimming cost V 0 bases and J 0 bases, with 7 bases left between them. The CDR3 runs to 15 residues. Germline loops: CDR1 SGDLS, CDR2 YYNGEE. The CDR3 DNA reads TGTGCCAGCAGCGTAGGCGACAGCTCTGGAAACACCATATATTTT. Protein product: CASSVGDSSGNTIYF.

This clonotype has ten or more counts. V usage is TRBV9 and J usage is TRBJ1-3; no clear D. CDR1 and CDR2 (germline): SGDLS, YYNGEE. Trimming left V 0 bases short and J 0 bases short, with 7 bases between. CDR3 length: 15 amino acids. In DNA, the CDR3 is TGTGCCAGCAGCGTAGTGGCGGACTCTGGAAACACCATATATTTT. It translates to CASSVVADSGNTIYF.

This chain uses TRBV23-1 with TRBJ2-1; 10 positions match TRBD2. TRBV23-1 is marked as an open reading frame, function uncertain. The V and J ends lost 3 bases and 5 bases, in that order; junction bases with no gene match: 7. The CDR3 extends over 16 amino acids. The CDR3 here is CASSHPGLAENNEQFF. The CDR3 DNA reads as TGCGCCAGCAGTCACCCCGGACTAGCGGAAAACAATGAGCAGTTCTTC.

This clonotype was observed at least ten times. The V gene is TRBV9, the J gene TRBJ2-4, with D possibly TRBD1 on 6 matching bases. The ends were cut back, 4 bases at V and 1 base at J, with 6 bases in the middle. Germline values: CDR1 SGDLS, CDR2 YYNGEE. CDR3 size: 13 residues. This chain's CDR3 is CASSQGAKNIQYF. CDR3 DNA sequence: TGTGCCAGCAGCCAGGGGGCCAAAAACATTCAGTACTTC.

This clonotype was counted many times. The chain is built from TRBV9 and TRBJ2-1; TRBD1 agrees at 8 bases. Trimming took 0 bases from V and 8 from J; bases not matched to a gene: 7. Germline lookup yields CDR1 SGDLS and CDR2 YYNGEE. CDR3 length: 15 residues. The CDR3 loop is CASSVAGRGRDEQFF. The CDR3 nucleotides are TGTGCCAGCAGCGTAGCTGGCAGGGGGCGCGATGAGCAGTTCTTC.

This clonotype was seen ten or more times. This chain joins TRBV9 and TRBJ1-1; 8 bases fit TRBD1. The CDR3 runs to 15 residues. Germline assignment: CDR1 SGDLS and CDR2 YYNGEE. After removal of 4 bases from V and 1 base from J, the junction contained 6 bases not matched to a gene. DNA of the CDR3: TGTGCCAGCAGCCCCGGGACAGGCGAGAACACTGAAGCTTTCTTT. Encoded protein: CASSPGTGENTEAFF.

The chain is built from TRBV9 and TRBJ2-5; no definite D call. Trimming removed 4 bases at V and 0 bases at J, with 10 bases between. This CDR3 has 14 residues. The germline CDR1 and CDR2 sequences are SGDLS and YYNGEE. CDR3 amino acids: CASSTGPYQETQYF. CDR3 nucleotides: TGTGCCAGCAGCACCGGACCGTACCAAGAGACCCAGTACTTC.

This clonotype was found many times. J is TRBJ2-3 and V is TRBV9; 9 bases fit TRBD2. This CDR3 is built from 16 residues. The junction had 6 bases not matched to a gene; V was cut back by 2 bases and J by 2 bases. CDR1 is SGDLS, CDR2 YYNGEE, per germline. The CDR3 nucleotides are TGTGCCAGCAGCGTGGGGGCTAGCGGGAACACAGATACGCAGTATTTT. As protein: CASSVGASGNTDTQYF. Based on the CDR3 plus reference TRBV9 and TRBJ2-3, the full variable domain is DSGVTQTPKHLITATGQRVTLRCSPRSGDLSVYWYQQSLDQGLQFLIQYYNGEERAKGNILERFSAQQFPDLHSELNLSSLELGDSALYFCASSVGASGNTDTQYFGPGTRLTVL.

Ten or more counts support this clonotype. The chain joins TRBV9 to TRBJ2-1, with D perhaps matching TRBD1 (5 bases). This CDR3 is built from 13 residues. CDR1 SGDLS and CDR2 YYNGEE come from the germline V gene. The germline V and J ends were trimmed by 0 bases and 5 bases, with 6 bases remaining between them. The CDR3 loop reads CASSVVGDNEQFF. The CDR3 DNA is TGTGCCAGCAGCGTAGTAGGGGACAATGAGCAGTTCTTC.

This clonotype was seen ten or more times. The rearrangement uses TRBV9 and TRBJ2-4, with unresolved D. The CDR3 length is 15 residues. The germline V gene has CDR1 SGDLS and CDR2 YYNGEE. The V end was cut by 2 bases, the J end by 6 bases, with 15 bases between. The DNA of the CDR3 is TGTGCCAGCAGCGTTCGACCCACGGACCCAAACATTCAGTACTTC. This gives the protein CASSVRPTDPNIQYF.